Sequencing of this T cell receptor beta chain was carried out in a study of blood T cell repertoires in COVID-19. Overall study: There were acute and convalescent COVID-19 samples, and they came from the United States, Italy and Spain.

Here immunoSEQ multiplex PCR was the method, and the copy in TCRdb shows in-frame clones only, minus some. The sample yields roughly 260,000 clones, around 90% seen once. The CDR3 runs to 15 residues. With V trimmed by 3 bases and J by 1 base, 6 bases remained unmatched. Germline-derived CDR1 and CDR2 are LGHDT and YNNKEL (reference sequence). The chain combines TRBV3-1 (or the pseudogene TRBV3-2) with TRBJ2-7; TRBD1 matches at 7 bases. This receptor was obtained from a person aged 18 to 30 with COVID-19, enrolled during active disease. The specimen sequenced was peripheral blood. CDR3: CASSQYRGRSYEQYF. CDR3 in DNA: TGTGCCAGCAGCCAGTACAGGGGTCGATCCTACGAGCAGTACTTC.